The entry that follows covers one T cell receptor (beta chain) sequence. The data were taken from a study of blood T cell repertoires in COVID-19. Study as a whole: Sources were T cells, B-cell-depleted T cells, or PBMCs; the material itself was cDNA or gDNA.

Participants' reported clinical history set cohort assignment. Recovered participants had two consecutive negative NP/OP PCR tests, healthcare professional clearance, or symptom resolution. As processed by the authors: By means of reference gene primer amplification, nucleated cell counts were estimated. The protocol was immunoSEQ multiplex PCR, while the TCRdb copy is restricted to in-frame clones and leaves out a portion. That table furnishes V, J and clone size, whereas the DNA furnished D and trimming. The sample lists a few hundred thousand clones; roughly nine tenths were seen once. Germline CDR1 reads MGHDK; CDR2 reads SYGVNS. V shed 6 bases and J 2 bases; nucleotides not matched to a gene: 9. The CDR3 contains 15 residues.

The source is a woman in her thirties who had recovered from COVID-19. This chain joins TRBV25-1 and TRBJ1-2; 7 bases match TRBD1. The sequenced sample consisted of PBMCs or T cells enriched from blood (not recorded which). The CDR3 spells CASRGTATINYGYTF. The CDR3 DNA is TGTGCCAGCAGAGGGACAGCCACGATAAACTATGGCTACACCTTC.